These 5 T cell receptor beta chains were sequenced from one sample in a study of OX40 agonist ivuxolimab in advanced cancers. Method: immunoSEQ multiplex PCR; TCRdb's copy keeps in-frame clones and lacks some. The sample has under 95,000 clones, around 88% seen once. The specimen comprised CD4+ or CD8+ T cells sorted from blood, sampled in a trial of the OX40 agonist ivuxolimab. The receptor set was obtained from an adult with an advanced solid tumor such as melanoma, head and neck, liver or kidney cancer.

The genes are TRBV6-5 and TRBJ1-3, with TRBD1 matching 9 bases. In germline, CDR1 is MNHEY, CDR2 SVGAGI. V lost 2 bases and J lost 4; bases outside the gene matches: 3. This CDR3 comprises 15 residues. The CDR3 protein is CASSYVQGAGNTIYF. In nucleotides, the CDR3 is TGTGCCAGCAGTTACGTACAGGGGGCCGGAAACACCATATATTTT.

The chain couples TRBV13 to TRBJ2-1; 9 bases align to TRBD2. This CDR3 region has 13 residues. Germline CDR1 reads PRHDT; CDR2 reads FYEKMQ (reference sequence). V was clipped by 5 bases and J by 10 bases; unmatched bases: 6. The CDR3: CASSPRTSEEQFF. The DNA for the CDR3 is TGTGCCAGCAGCCCCCGGACTAGCGAGGAGCAGTTCTTC.

The chain carries TRBV10-3 and TRBJ1-3, with D perhaps TRBD1 (5 bases). Trimming stripped 6 bases from V and 0 bases from J, with 15 bases between. From germline, CDR1 is ENHRY and CDR2 SYGVKD. The CDR3 covers 16 residues. The CDR3, as DNA: TGTGCCATCAGATTCAGGGTTGGCACCTCTGGAAACACCATATATTTT. It codes for CAIRFRVGTSGNTIYF.

The chain is built from TRBV7-6 and TRBJ2-3, with D unresolved. V lost 3 bases, J lost 10 bases, and 8 bases lay in between. Germline V gene sequence: CDR1 SGHVS, CDR2 FNYEAQ. The CDR3 extends over 11 amino acids. Here the CDR3 DNA reads TGTGCCAGCAGCTTGGGTCAACCGCAGTATTTT. Protein: CASSLGQPQYF.

The genes are TRBV10-2 and TRBJ2-7; possibly TRBD2 for D (7 bases). The length of the CDR3 is 12 residues. Per the germline V gene, CDR1 is WSHSY and CDR2 is SAAADI. V gave up 3 bases and J gave up 6 bases, with 9 bases separating them. This CDR3 is CASSDGGREQYF. The CDR3 coding sequence is TGCGCCAGCAGTGACGGGGGGCGCGAGCAGTACTTC.